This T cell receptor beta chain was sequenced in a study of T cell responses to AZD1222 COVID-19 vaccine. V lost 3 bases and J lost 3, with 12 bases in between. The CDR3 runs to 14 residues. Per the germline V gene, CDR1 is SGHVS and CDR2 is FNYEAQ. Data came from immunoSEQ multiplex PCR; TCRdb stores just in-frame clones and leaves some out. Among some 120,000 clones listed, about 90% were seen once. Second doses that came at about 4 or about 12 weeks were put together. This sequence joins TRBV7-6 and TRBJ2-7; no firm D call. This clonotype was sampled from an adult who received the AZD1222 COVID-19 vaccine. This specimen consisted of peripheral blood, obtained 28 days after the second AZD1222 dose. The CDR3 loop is CASSFFFGNYEQYF. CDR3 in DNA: TGTGCCAGCAGCTTCTTTTTTGGAAACTACGAGCAGTACTTC. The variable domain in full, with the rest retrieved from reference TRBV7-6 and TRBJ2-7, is GAGVSQSPRYKVTKRGQDVALRCDPISGHVSLYWYRQALGQGPEFLTYFNYEAQQDKSGLPNDRFSAERPEGSISTLTIQRTEQRDSAMYRCASSFFFGNYEQYFGPGTRLTVT.